The clone carrying this T cell receptor (beta chain) has more than one count but fewer than ten. Its antigen is unknown. This sample was included in a study of cytotoxic CD8 clonotypes in ibrutinib-treated CLL. Background on the study: Overall, about 25 responses were partial and 2 complete; following median about 68 months, around 15 patients stayed remitted and approximately 12 progressed. Study-wide findings and caveats: On treatment, the uncommon public clonotypes contracted or remained stable.

Produced via immunoSEQ multiplex PCR; TCRdb's table is partial and in-frame only. The sample carries around 160,000 clones, roughly four fifths recorded once. This CDR3 region has 13 residues. Germline assignment: CDR1 LNHDA and CDR2 SQIVND (reference sequence). Losses at the gene ends were 7 bases for V and 7 bases for J; bases not matched to a gene: 5. The chain is built from TRBV19 and TRBJ2-1; TRBD2 matches 9 bases. The sequence came from a human donor with chronic lymphocytic leukemia. The sample was PBMCs, taken after 12 months of ibrutinib treatment. CDR3 sequence (DNA): TGTGCCAGTAAGAGCGGGAGGCGTAATGAGCAGTTCTTC. Residues: CASKSGRRNEQFF.